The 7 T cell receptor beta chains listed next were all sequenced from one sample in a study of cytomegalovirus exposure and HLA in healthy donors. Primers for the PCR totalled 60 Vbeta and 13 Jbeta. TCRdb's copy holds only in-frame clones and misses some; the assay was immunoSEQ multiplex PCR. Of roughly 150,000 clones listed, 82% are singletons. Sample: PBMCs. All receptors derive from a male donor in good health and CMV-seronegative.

CDR3 coding DNA: TGTGCCAGCAGTACCGCCCCAGGTTCTAGCACAGATACGCAGTATTTT. Protein: CASSTAPGSSTDTQYF. The chain employs TRBV27 and TRBJ2-3; unclear D gene. Trimming removed 5 bases at V and 0 bases at J, with 15 bases between. The CDR3 has 16 residues. From germline, CDR1 is MNHEY and CDR2 SMNVEV (reference sequence).

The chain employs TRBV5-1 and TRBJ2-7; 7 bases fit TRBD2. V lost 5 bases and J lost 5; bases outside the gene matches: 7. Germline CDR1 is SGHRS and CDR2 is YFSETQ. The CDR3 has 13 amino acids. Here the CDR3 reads CASRVGGDHEQYF. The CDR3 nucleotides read TGCGCCAGCAGAGTGGGGGGGGACCACGAGCAGTACTTC.

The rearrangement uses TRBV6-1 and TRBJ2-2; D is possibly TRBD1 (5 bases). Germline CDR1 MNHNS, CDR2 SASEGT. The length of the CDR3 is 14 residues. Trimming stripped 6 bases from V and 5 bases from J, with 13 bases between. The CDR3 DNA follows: TGTGCCAGCAGCCAGGGCCGATGGACCGGGGAGCTGTTTTTT. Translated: CASSQGRWTGELFF.

The CDR3 DNA follows: TGCAGTGCCCTAGCCAAAAACATTCAGTACTTC. The encoded protein is CSALAKNIQYF. The genes are TRBV20-1 and TRBJ2-4; D call uncertain. This CDR3 is built from 11 residues. Trimming left V 6 bases short and J 0 bases short, with 3 bases between. Germline CDR1 reads DFQATT; CDR2 reads SNEGSKA (reference sequence).

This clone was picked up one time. The CDR3 is CASSYGGRVNTGELFF. The DNA for the CDR3 is TGTGCCAGCAGTTACGGCGGGAGGGTAAACACCGGGGAGCTGTTTTTT. This chain connects TRBV6-5 to TRBJ2-2, with 9 bases fitting TRBD2. Unmatched junction bases numbered 3, after V lost 2 bases and J lost 2 bases. The CDR3 is 16 residues long. CDR1 MNHEY and CDR2 SVGAGI come from the germline V gene.

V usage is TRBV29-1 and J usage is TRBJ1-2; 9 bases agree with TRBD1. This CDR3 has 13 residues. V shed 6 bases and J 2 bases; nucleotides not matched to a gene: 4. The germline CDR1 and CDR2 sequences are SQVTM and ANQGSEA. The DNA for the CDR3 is TGCAGCGTCCCGGGACAGGGAAACTATGGCTACACCTTC. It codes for CSVPGQGNYGYTF.

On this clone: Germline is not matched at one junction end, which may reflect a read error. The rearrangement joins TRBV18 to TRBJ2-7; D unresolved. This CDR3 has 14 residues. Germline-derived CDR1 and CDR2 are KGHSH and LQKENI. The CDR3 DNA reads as TGTGCCAGCACACCTGGGTACAGTCCCTACGAGCAGTACTTC. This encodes CASTPGYSPYEQYF.